This TCR beta chain was retrieved from a study of shared clonotypes between healthy human individuals. Study outcomes and limitations: Researchers found naive subsets generally carried larger estimated richness than memory subsets. Shared clonotypes: about 4.6% naive CD4, around 4% naive CD8, under 2.5% memory CD4, under 0.5% memory CD8.

TCRdb's table, derived via immunoSEQ multiplex PCR, lists solely in-frame clones and lacks some. The repertoire has 600,000 or so clones, roughly 98% of them found once; the top ten carry 0.3%. A note on this clone: Its antigen is currently unknown.

The CDR3 runs to 16 residues. Germline-derived CDR1 and CDR2 are LNHDA and SQIVND (reference sequence). The V segment lost 4 bases and the J segment 4 bases; nucleotides outside the gene matches: 8. Naive CD8 cells lacked CD45RO and underwent positive selection for CCR7, leaving out terminally differentiated effector memory CD45RA+ cells. Healthy adults negative for HIV, lacking recent acute infections or vaccinations, served as donors. Within Nashville, Tennessee resided all donors, each a Caucasian adult. The material sequenced was naive CD8+ T cells sorted from blood. The chain joins TRBV19 to TRBJ2-7, with 12 bases identical to TRBD1. The TCR comes from a man under 40 in good health. CDR3: CASSSGAGQGAYEQYF. Written as DNA, the CDR3 is TGTGCCAGTAGTAGTGGGGCGGGACAGGGGGCTTACGAGCAGTACTTC.